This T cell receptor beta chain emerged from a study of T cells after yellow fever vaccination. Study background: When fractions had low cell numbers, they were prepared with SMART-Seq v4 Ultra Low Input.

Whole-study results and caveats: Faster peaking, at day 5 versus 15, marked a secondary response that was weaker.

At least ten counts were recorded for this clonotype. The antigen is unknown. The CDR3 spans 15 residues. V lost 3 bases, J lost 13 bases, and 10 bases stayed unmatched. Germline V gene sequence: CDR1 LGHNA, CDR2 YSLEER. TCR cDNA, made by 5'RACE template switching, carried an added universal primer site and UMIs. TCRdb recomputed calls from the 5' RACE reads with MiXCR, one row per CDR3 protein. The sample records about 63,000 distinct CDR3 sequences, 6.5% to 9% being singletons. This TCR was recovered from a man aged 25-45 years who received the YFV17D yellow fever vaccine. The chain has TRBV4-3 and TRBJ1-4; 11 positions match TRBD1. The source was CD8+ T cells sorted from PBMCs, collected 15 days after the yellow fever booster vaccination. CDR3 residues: CASSQDGWTGGLLFF. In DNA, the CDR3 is TGCGCCAGCAGCCAGGACGGATGGACAGGGGGCTTACTGTTTTTT.